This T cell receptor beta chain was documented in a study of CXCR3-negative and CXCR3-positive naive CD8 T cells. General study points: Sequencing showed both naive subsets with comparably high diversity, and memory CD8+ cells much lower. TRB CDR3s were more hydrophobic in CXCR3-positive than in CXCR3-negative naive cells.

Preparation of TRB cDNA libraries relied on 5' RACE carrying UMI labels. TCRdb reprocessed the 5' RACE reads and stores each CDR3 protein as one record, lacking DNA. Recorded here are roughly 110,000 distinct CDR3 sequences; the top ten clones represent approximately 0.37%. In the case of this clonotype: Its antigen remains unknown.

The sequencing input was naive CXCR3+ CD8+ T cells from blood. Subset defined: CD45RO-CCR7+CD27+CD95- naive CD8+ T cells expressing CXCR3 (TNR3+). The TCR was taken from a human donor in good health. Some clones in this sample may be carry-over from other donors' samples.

This CDR3 is CAWMRGKGVFKNTEAFF. The chain couples TRBV30 to TRBJ1-1; TCRdb outputs TRBD1, but without DNA this stays unchecked. Germline V CDR1 and CDR2: GTSNPN, SVGIG (reference sequence). The CDR3 covers 17 residues.